One sample yielded the 19 T cell receptor beta chains listed below, sequenced in a study of T cells in Graves' hyperthyroidism and ophthalmopathy. From RNA transcripts, TCR beta CDR3 regions were amplified. First-round RT-PCR with HTBI primers amplified the TCR CDR3 region. A single record per CDR3 protein comes from TCRdb applying MiXCR to the multiplex PCR reads. The sample has about 400,000 distinct CDR3 sequences; approximately 15% are singletons. Sequencing input: blood. The origin of the receptors is a woman aged 18-29 years with Graves' hyperthyroidism.

This clonotype was recorded many times. The chain joins TRBV20-1 to TRBJ1-5; 7 bases align to TRBD1. Germline values: CDR1 DFQATT, CDR2 SNEGSKA (reference sequence). The CDR3 covers 16 residues. J lost 0 bases, V lost 6 bases, and 11 bases had no gene match. CDR3 DNA: TGCAGTGCCGCTCCTTTCAGGGGGTTTAGCAATCAGCCCCAGCATTTT. It encodes CSAAPFRGFSNQPQHF.

This clonotype was picked up a small number of times. The V call is TRBV28, the J call TRBJ2-2, with D perhaps matching TRBD2 (6 bases). The germline V and J ends were trimmed by 4 bases and 13 bases, with 10 bases remaining between them. CDR1 and CDR2 (germline): MDHEN, SYDVKM. The CDR3 spans 11 residues. The CDR3 region is CASSYPGVLFF. The CDR3 DNA reads as TGTGCCAGCAGTTACCCGGGAGTGCTGTTTTTT. Based on the CDR3 plus reference TRBV28 and TRBJ2-2, the full variable domain is DVKVTQSSRYLVKRTGEKVFLECVQDMDHENMFWYRQDPGLGLRLIYFSYDVKMKEKGDIPEGYSVSREKKERFSLILESASTNQTSMYLCASSYPGVLFFGEGSRLTVL.

This rearrangement joins TRBV5-6 to TRBJ1-2; D gene ambiguous. Germline V gene lookup returns CDR1 SGHDT and CDR2 YYEEEE. The CDR3 is 16 residues long. V was clipped by 3 bases and J by 0 bases, with 15 bases between them. CDR3 sequence: CASSSISQRTNYGYTF. In nucleotides, the CDR3 is TGTGCCAGCAGCTCAATATCCCAGAGGACTAACTATGGCTACACCTTC.

The V and J genes are TRBV11-1 and TRBJ2-6; either TRBD1 or TRBD2 may supply D (6 bases each). V dropped 0 bases and J dropped 2 bases, with 8 bases sitting between them. CDR3 size: 16 residues. Germline loops: CDR1 SGHAT, CDR2 FQDESV (reference sequence). This CDR3 reads CASSLAGGTGANVLTF. In DNA, the CDR3 is TGTGCCAGCAGCTTAGCGGGGGGCACTGGGGCCAACGTCCTGACTTTC.

This clonotype came up a few times. J is TRBJ2-7 and V is TRBV20-1, with unresolved D. This CDR3 contains 12 residues. Germline CDR1 and CDR2: DFQATT and SNEGSKA (reference sequence). Deletions cut 7 bases from V and 7 bases from J, with 17 bases between. The DNA for the CDR3 is TGCAGTGTGAAGGGCCGATCGAGGGAGCAGTACTTC. Protein product: CSVKGRSREQYF.

This clonotype was seen at least ten times. The chain links TRBV20-1 to TRBJ2-7; possibly TRBD2 for D (6 bases). This CDR3 comprises 14 residues. The V gene's germline CDR1 is DFQATT and CDR2 SNEGSKA (reference sequence). Between the trimmed V and J ends, which lost 6 bases and 2 bases, there was a span of 17 bases. The CDR3 DNA reads TGCAGTGCCCCCGATCGGGAGACAACCTACGAGCAGTACTTC. Translating it yields CSAPDRETTYEQYF.

This clonotype occurred many times. The chain links TRBV12-3 or TRBV12-4 to TRBJ2-7; the D is unclear. The CDR3 covers 16 residues. V lost 6 bases and J 2 bases, leaving 20 bases between the germline ends. CDR3 bases: TGTGCCAGCAGCTCCACCCAGTTAAGCGCCACCTACGAGCAGTACTTC. Translation gives CASSSTQLSATYEQYF.

The table lists this clonotype with many counts. V is TRBV30 and J is TRBJ1-5; a weak D match, TRBD1 (6 bases). Trimming cost V 4 bases and J 2 bases, with 9 bases left between them. Germline-derived CDR1 and CDR2 are GTSNPN and SVGIG (reference sequence). The CDR3 runs 13 residues. DNA for the CDR3: TGTGCCTGGACGCCAGGGGGCAATCAGCCCCAGCATTTT. Its protein is CAWTPGGNQPQHF.

The J gene is TRBJ2-7, the V gene TRBV29-1, with a tentative D call TRBD1 (5 bases). Germline V CDR1 and CDR2: SQVTM, ANQGSEA. V shed 5 bases and J shed 2 bases, with 13 bases lying between them. The CDR3 contains 13 residues. The CDR3 sequence is CSVIATAAYEQYF. For the CDR3, the DNA is TGCAGCGTTATCGCGACAGCCGCCTACGAGCAGTACTTC.

The gene calls are TRBV6-5 and TRBJ1-5; D is unresolved. Germline V gene sequence: CDR1 MNHEY, CDR2 SVGAGI. Deletions cut 4 bases from V and 3 bases from J, with 7 bases between. This CDR3 has 13 residues. This chain's CDR3 is CASSFDLNQPQHF. CDR3 in DNA: TGTGCCAGCAGTTTCGACCTCAATCAGCCCCAGCATTTT.

The chain has TRBV12-3 or TRBV12-4 and TRBJ2-2; D is unclear. The V gene lost 8 bases and the J gene lost 6 bases, with 13 bases spanning the gap. The CDR3 totals 13 residues. The CDR3 coding sequence is TGTGCCAGCGAGGCTAGATGGCCCGGGGAGCTGTTTTTT. Protein sequence: CASEARWPGELFF.

At least ten counts were recorded for this clonotype. The genes are TRBV20-1 and TRBJ1-2, with 8 bases aligning to TRBD1. Germline V gene data show CDR1 as DFQATT and CDR2 as SNEGSKA (reference sequence). The CDR3 has 13 amino acids. J gave up 6 bases and V 5 bases, and 8 bases lay outside the gene matches. In DNA form, the CDR3 reads TGCAGTGCTCACGACAGGGGATCAAATGGCTACACCTTC. It specifies CSAHDRGSNGYTF.

This clonotype was observed at least ten times. The V gene is TRBV7-8, the J gene TRBJ1-1; a weak D match, TRBD1 (6 bases). V shed 3 bases and J shed 5 bases, with 13 bases lying between them. The CDR3 extends over 14 amino acids. Germline CDR1 is SGHVS and CDR2 is FQNEAQ. CDR3 nucleotides: TGTGCCAGCAGCTTTCCAGGGGTTCGGACTGAAGCTTTCTTT. Amino acid sequence: CASSFPGVRTEAFF.

V usage is TRBV11-2 and J usage is TRBJ2-3; 9 bases map to TRBD2. CDR1 is SGHAT, CDR2 FQNNGV, per germline. The CDR3 loop spans 17 amino acids. V trimming: 0 bases; J trimming: 2 bases; junction bases outside the gene matches: 6. CDR3 in DNA: TGTGCCAGCAGCTTAGAGCTAGCGGGATCCAACACAGATACGCAGTATTTT. Its protein product is CASSLELAGSNTDTQYF.

J is TRBJ2-7 and V is TRBV29-1, with 8 bases that match TRBD1. V gave up 6 bases and J gave up 5 bases; unmatched junction bases: 12. CDR1 and CDR2 (germline): SQVTM, ANQGSEA. The CDR3 spans 14 residues. The CDR3 DNA reads as TGCAGCGTCGGGAAGGACAGGGACGGGCACGAGCAGTACTTC. The encoded protein is CSVGKDRDGHEQYF.

The chain has TRBV19 and TRBJ2-7, with 11 nucleotides matching TRBD2. The germline V gene encodes CDR1 LNHDA and CDR2 SQIVND (reference sequence). Trimming took 7 bases from V and 2 from J; bases not matched to a gene: 7. This CDR3 is 15 amino acids long. The CDR3 protein is CASTTGTSGAYEQYF. CDR3 DNA: TGTGCCAGTACCACTGGGACTAGCGGCGCCTACGAGCAGTACTTC. Together with reference TRBV19 and TRBJ2-7, the CDR3 gives the full variable domain: DGGITQSPKYLFRKEGQNVTLSCEQNLNHDAMYWYRQDPGQGLRLIYYSQIVNDFQKGDIAEGYSVSREKKESFPLTVTSAQKNPTAFYLCASTTGTSGAYEQYFGPGTRLTVT.

The count of this clonotype is one. This clone may be a read error of a much larger clone one base away. The rearrangement uses TRBV12-5 and TRBJ1-2; 7 bases match TRBD1. The trim removed 1 base at V and 7 bases at J, leaving 6 bases unmatched. Germline V lookup: CDR1 LGHNT, CDR2 FRNRAP. This CDR3 contains 14 residues. CDR3 nucleotides: TGTGCTAGTGGTTTGGCGGGACAGCCGTTTGGCTACACCTTC. Amino acids: CASGLAGQPFGYTF.

This clonotype turned up a few times. The genes are TRBV4-1 and TRBJ2-7, with 7 bases aligning to TRBD1. The CDR3 sequence is 14 residues long. The V segment lost 5 bases and the J segment 7 bases; nucleotides outside the gene matches: 11. Germline CDR1 is MGHRA and CDR2 is YSYEKL. The CDR3 region is CASSIPGGMGEQYF. CDR3 nucleotides: TGCGCCAGCAGCATCCCAGGGGGAATGGGAGAGCAGTACTTC.

Concerning this clonotype itself: One junction end does not reproduce the germline sequence, and a read error may be involved. The V call is TRBV20-1, the J call TRBJ2-2; 9 nucleotides align to TRBD2. The CDR3 extends over 15 amino acids. Germline V lookup: CDR1 DFQATT, CDR2 SNEGSKA (reference sequence). The CDR3 sequence is CSASGSGSLTEELFF. DNA of the CDR3: TGCAGTGCTAGCGGTAGCGGGAGCCTCACCGAGGAGCTGTTTTTT.